This passage covers 24 T cell receptor beta chains from one sample sequenced in a study of technical replicates of blood from several donors. Produced via immunoSEQ multiplex PCR; TCRdb's table is partial and in-frame only. The data show about 76,000 clones, roughly 96% seen once. Sequencing used T cells isolated from PBMCs. Every receptor here comes from a human donor in good health.

The V gene is TRBV19, the J gene TRBJ1-1; D is unclear. From germline, CDR1 is LNHDA and CDR2 SQIVND (reference sequence). V was clipped by 8 bases and J by 1 base, with 14 bases between them. The CDR3 has 14 residues. CDR3 DNA: TGTGCCAGTTACGACTCTCGGGGGAACACTGAAGCTTTCTTT. Its translation is CASYDSRGNTEAFF.

The J gene is TRBJ2-5, the V gene TRBV5-6; no definite D call. CDR3 length equals 14 residues. Trimming shortened V by 0 bases and J by 2 bases, and 8 bases separated the two germline ends. CDR1 is SGHDT, CDR2 YYEEEE, per germline. CDR3 residues: CASSLVWQQETQYF. The CDR3 DNA sequence: TGTGCCAGCAGCTTGGTATGGCAGCAAGAGACCCAGTACTTC.

The J gene is TRBJ1-4, the V gene TRBV6-1, with D uncertain. The germline V gene encodes CDR1 MNHNS and CDR2 SASEGT. This CDR3 spans 18 amino acids. V lost 0 bases and J 0 bases, leaving 14 bases between the germline ends. The CDR3: CASSEALWAPTTNEKLFF. In nucleotides, the CDR3 is TGTGCCAGCAGTGAAGCGCTTTGGGCACCCACAACTAATGAAAAACTGTTTTTT.

The rearrangement uses TRBV10-3 and TRBJ1-2; maybe TRBD1 (6 bases). Between the trimmed V and J ends, which lost 2 bases and 6 bases, there was a span of 16 bases. Germline CDR1 reads ENHRY; CDR2 reads SYGVKD. This CDR3 region has 15 residues. CDR3 loop: CAISEGSQGRDGYTF. As DNA, the CDR3 is TGTGCCATCAGTGAGGGATCTCAGGGGAGAGATGGCTACACCTTC.

The chain employs TRBV5-8 and TRBJ2-3, with 11 nucleotides matching TRBD2. Germline CDR1 SGHTS, CDR2 YDEGEE. V lost 4 bases, J lost 2 bases, and 9 bases stayed unmatched. This CDR3 has 17 amino acids. CDR3 in amino acids: CASSILLAGGNTDTQYF. For the CDR3, the DNA is TGTGCCAGCAGCATACTTCTAGCGGGAGGTAACACAGATACGCAGTATTTT.

The chain employs TRBV7-9 and TRBJ2-1; a weak D match, TRBD2 (5 bases). This CDR3 spans 16 amino acids. With 5 bases removed from V and 3 bases from J, the gap between germline ends came to 17 bases. CDR1 SEHNR and CDR2 FQNEAQ come from the germline V gene (reference sequence). The CDR3 nucleotides are TGTGCCAGCAGCCCTCCAAGCGGAGTTTACTACAATGAGCAGTTCTTC. It specifies CASSPPSGVYYNEQFF.

This chain links TRBV7-9 with TRBJ2-7; D perhaps matches TRBD1 (6 bases). V shed 4 bases and J shed 2 bases, with 15 bases lying between them. CDR3 length: 15 amino acids. Germline V gene lookup returns CDR1 SEHNR and CDR2 FQNEAQ (reference sequence). CDR3 residues: CASSYTDSPTYEQYF. The CDR3 DNA follows: TGTGCCAGCAGCTATACGGACAGCCCAACCTACGAGCAGTACTTC.

V is TRBV7-9 and J is TRBJ2-7; TRBD2 is a possible D gene (6 bases). This CDR3 has 16 amino acids. Germline V lookup: CDR1 SEHNR, CDR2 FQNEAQ (reference sequence). Trimming stripped 0 bases from V and 0 bases from J, with 12 bases between. CDR3 residues: CASSLAPGLISYEQYF. CDR3 DNA sequence: TGTGCCAGCAGCTTAGCGCCGGGACTGATCTCCTACGAGCAGTACTTC.

CDR3 bases: TGTGCCAGCAGTTACACAGGGGGATGGAATGAGCAGTTCTTC. Amino acids: CASSYTGGWNEQFF. This chain connects TRBV6-6 to TRBJ2-1; 8 bases fit TRBD1. After removal of 2 bases from V and 7 bases from J, the junction contained 4 bases not matched to a gene. Germline V gives CDR1 MNHNY, CDR2 SVGAGI (reference sequence). The CDR3 has 14 amino acids.

The genes are TRBV7-6 and TRBJ2-1; 8 bases fit TRBD2. The CDR3 spans 16 residues. V was pared by 7 bases and J by 5 bases, with 13 bases of the junction left unmatched. CDR1 and CDR2 from the germline V gene are SGHVS and FNYEAQ. The CDR3 DNA sequence: TGTGCCAGCAACACCGTCGGCGGGGGGAAGCACAATGAGCAGTTCTTC. Translating it yields CASNTVGGGKHNEQFF.

The genes are TRBV2 and TRBJ2-1; maybe TRBD1 (6 bases). CDR1 is SNHLY, CDR2 FYNNEI, per germline. The CDR3 has 17 residues. Trimming shortened V by 6 bases and J by 0 bases, and 18 bases separated the two germline ends. This CDR3 is CASSQHLQGTSYNEQFF. CDR3 coding DNA: TGTGCCAGCAGCCAGCATCTACAGGGAACCTCCTACAATGAGCAGTTCTTC.

This chain connects TRBV2 to TRBJ1-1; D perhaps matches TRBD1 (5 bases). This CDR3 has 15 residues. V was cut by 6 bases and J by 1 base, with 15 bases left in between. Germline lookup yields CDR1 SNHLY and CDR2 FYNNEI. CDR3 loop: CASRGNTGSNTEAFF. CDR3 DNA: TGTGCCAGCAGGGGGAATACAGGATCGAACACTGAAGCTTTCTTT.

The V gene is TRBV19, the J gene TRBJ2-2; tentatively, D is TRBD2 (5 bases). V lost 6 bases, J lost 7 bases, and 18 bases lay in between. This CDR3 is 15 amino acids long. Germline CDR1 reads LNHDA; CDR2 reads SQIVND (reference sequence). The CDR3 loop is CASRPDGSSHGELFF. DNA for the CDR3: TGTGCCAGTAGACCCGACGGTTCTAGCCACGGGGAGCTGTTTTTT.

As for this clone: One junction end disagrees with the germline gene, perhaps due to a read error. The V gene is TRBV30, the J gene TRBJ2-1, with 10 nucleotides matching TRBD2. The CDR3 has 14 residues. Germline assignment: CDR1 GTSNPN and CDR2 SVGIG (reference sequence). The CDR3 protein is CAWRSGGAYNEQFF. CDR3 DNA sequence: TGTGCATGGAGAAGCGGGGGGGCCTACAATGAGCAGTTCTTC.

The rearrangement joins TRBV2 to TRBJ2-7; D is perhaps TRBD2 (6 bases). Germline V CDR1 and CDR2: SNHLY, FYNNEI. Trimming took 6 bases from V and 6 from J, leaving 27 bases between them. The CDR3 contains 17 residues. The CDR3 coding sequence is TGTGCCAGCAGAAAGTACGACAGACCCCGGGGGTTTCTCGAGCAGTACTTC. Residues: CASRKYDRPRGFLEQYF.

The chain employs TRBV6-5 and TRBJ1-3; 7 nucleotides line up with TRBD1. The CDR3 loop spans 15 amino acids. The V gene end was trimmed by 8 bases and the J gene end by 2 bases; junction bases not matched to a gene: 9. Germline V CDR1 and CDR2: MNHEY, SVGAGI. The CDR3: CASGWKGATGNTIYF. Written as DNA, the CDR3 is TGTGCCAGCGGGTGGAAGGGGGCGACTGGAAACACCATATATTTT.

The rearrangement uses TRBV4-1 and TRBJ2-1, with D possibly being TRBD2 (5 bases). Germline V lookup: CDR1 MGHRA, CDR2 YSYEKL. The CDR3 has 16 residues. Trimming took off 0 bases at V and 6 bases at J, with 15 bases between the two ends. The CDR3 DNA reads TGCGCCAGCAGCCAAGATTCTAGCCCCCGTCCCAATGAGCAGTTCTTC. The encoded protein is CASSQDSSPRPNEQFF.

This clone was picked up one time. The V call is TRBV27, the J call TRBJ1-5; D unresolved. Germline values: CDR1 MNHEY, CDR2 SMNVEV (reference sequence). V dropped 1 base and J dropped 5 bases, with 6 bases sitting between them. The CDR3 runs to 13 residues. Written as DNA, the CDR3 is TGTGCCAGCAGTTTATATGCAGATCAGCCCCAGCATTTT. This encodes CASSLYADQPQHF.

V and J are TRBV7-8 and TRBJ2-3, with TRBD2 identical over 11 bases. The CDR3 extends over 15 amino acids. Germline V gene lookup returns CDR1 SGHVS and CDR2 FQNEAQ. The trim removed 5 bases at V and 2 bases at J, leaving 3 bases unmatched. The DNA for the CDR3 is TGTGCCAGCAGCAGACTAGCGGGACTCACAGATACGCAGTATTTT. Protein: CASSRLAGLTDTQYF. The full variable domain, with the rest looked up from reference TRBV7-8 and TRBJ2-3, is GAGVSQSPRYKVAKRGQDVALRCDPISGHVSLFWYQQALGQGPEFLTYFQNEAQLDKSGLPSDRFFAERPEGSVSTLKIQRTQQEDSAVYLCASSRLAGLTDTQYFGPGTRLTVL.

This chain joins TRBV29-1 and TRBJ2-7, with 11 positions matching TRBD1. After removal of 4 bases from V and 5 bases from J, the junction contained 1 base not matched to a gene. This CDR3 region has 12 residues. Per the germline V gene, CDR1 is SQVTM and CDR2 is ANQGSEA. The CDR3 DNA is TGCAGCGTTGGGGACAGGGGGGACGAGCAGTACTTC. Residues: CSVGDRGDEQYF.

This clone showed up just once. The CDR3 reads CASRPRGTEAFF. CDR3 nucleotides: TGCGCCAGCAGACCCCGGGGCACTGAAGCTTTCTTT. This chain links TRBV10-1 with TRBJ1-1; the D is unclear. CDR1 WNHNN and CDR2 SYGVQD come from the germline V gene (reference sequence). This CDR3 region has 12 residues. The V end was cut by 6 bases, the J end by 4 bases, with 9 bases between.

CDR3 bases: TGCGCCAGCAGCTTGGATGGACAGAGAGGAACTGAAGCTTTCTTT. Its protein product is CASSLDGQRGTEAFF. J is TRBJ1-1 and V is TRBV5-1; D perhaps matches TRBD1 (6 bases). CDR1 SGHRS and CDR2 YFSETQ come from the germline V gene. The length of the CDR3 is 15 residues. V was shortened by 0 bases and J by 5 bases, with 14 bases between the two germline ends.

This clone was seen a single time. The rearrangement links TRBV5-8 to TRBJ1-1; 8 nucleotides agree with TRBD1. The CDR3 extends over 16 amino acids. Germline trimming cut 0 bases from V and 4 bases from J; bases unmatched to any gene: 8. Germline CDR1 SGHTS, CDR2 YDEGEE. CDR3 DNA sequence: TGTGCCAGCAGCTTGGAGGCCAGGGGGCGCGGCACTGAAGCTTTCTTT. As protein: CASSLEARGRGTEAFF. The whole variable domain, remainder taken from reference TRBV5-8 and TRBJ1-1, is EAGVTQSPTHLIKTRGQQATLRCSPISGHTSVYWYQQALGLGLQFLLWYDEGEERNRGNFPPRFSGRQFPNYSSELNVNALELEDSALYLCASSLEARGRGTEAFFGQGTRLTVV.

This clone was detected only once. This CDR3 reads CASSERGTDTQYF. The CDR3 DNA is TGTGCCAGCAGTGAAAGGGGGACAGATACGCAGTATTTT. V gene TRBV6-1 combines with J gene TRBJ2-3, with D possibly matching TRBD1 (6 bases). The V end lost 2 bases, the J end lost 3 bases, and 6 bases lay between the germline ends. Germline CDR1 is MNHNS and CDR2 is SASEGT. CDR3 size: 13 residues.